Presented here are 14 T cell receptor beta chains from one specimen sequenced in a study of early T cells in non-severe SARS-CoV-2 infection. TCRdb re-called the 5' RACE reads through MiXCR, storing one row per CDR3 protein. The data show over 70,000 distinct CDR3 sequences, with around an eighth seen just once and approximately 7.5% held by the top ten. Sequenced sample: whole blood. These TCRs come from an adult who was a healthcare worker with PCR-confirmed SARS-CoV-2 infection or an uninfected control (not recorded which).

This clonotype turned up a few times. The rearrangement links TRBV5-6 to TRBJ2-7, with TRBD1 matching over 7 bases. The J segment lost 2 bases and the V segment lost 4 bases, leaving 9 bases of the junction unmatched. The germline CDR1 and CDR2 sequences are SGHDT and YYEEEE. The CDR3 runs 15 residues. DNA of the CDR3: TGTGCCAGCAGCCCGACGACAGGGAATCCCTACGAGCAGTACTTC. It specifies CASSPTTGNPYEQYF. Supplemented by reference TRBV5-6 and TRBJ2-7, the full variable domain reads DAGVTQSPTHLIKTRGQQVTLRCSPKSGHDTVSWYQQALGQGPQFIFQYYEEEERQRGNFPDRFSGHQFPNYSSELNVNALLLGDSALYLCASSPTTGNPYEQYFGPGTRLTVT.

This clonotype was seen ten or more times. The V gene is TRBV19, the J gene TRBJ2-7; D may be TRBD2 (6 bases). The CDR3 length is 16 residues. The germline V and J ends were trimmed by 0 bases and 6 bases, with 18 bases remaining between them. Per germline, CDR1 LNHDA and CDR2 SQIVND (reference sequence). Here the CDR3 reads CASSIDWDSGTREQYF. CDR3 DNA: TGTGCCAGTAGTATAGATTGGGACTCCGGAACTCGCGAGCAGTACTTC.

This chain joins TRBV20-1 and TRBJ1-2; D is ambiguous. Per the germline V gene, CDR1 is DFQATT and CDR2 is SNEGSKA (reference sequence). This CDR3 comprises 13 residues. The V end lost 0 bases, the J end lost 4 bases, and 9 bases lay between the germline ends. CDR3 bases: TGCAGTGCTAGAGATGGCAGCGGCTATGGCTACACCTTC. Its protein is CSARDGSGYGYTF.

There are many counts of this clonotype. The chain carries TRBV10-2 and TRBJ2-7; TRBD2 matches at 7 bases. Germline V CDR1 and CDR2: WSHSY, SAAADI. The CDR3 contains 18 residues. Trimming took 2 bases from V and 4 from J; bases not matched to a gene: 17. In nucleotides, the CDR3 is TGCGCCAGCAGTGAGCCCAGCCCCTTCGGGGGGTTAATGTACGAGCAGTACTTC. Protein sequence: CASSEPSPFGGLMYEQYF.

The gene calls are TRBV30 and TRBJ2-1; D gene ambiguous. The CDR3 runs to 16 residues. Germline values: CDR1 GTSNPN, CDR2 SVGIG (reference sequence). V was shortened by 1 base and J by 2 bases, with 15 bases between the two germline ends. The CDR3: CAWSGPSRGPYNEQFF. CDR3 DNA sequence: TGTGCCTGGAGTGGACCCTCCAGAGGTCCCTACAATGAGCAGTTCTTC.

The chain carries TRBV9 and TRBJ2-7; D is undetermined. The CDR3 has 9 amino acids. CDR1 is SGDLS, CDR2 YYNGEE, per germline. The CDR3 loop reads CATKTEQYF. The CDR3 DNA sequence: TGTGCAACAAAGACCGAGCAGTACTTC.

In this sample, this clonotype turned up a few times. The V call is TRBV12-3 or TRBV12-4, the J call TRBJ1-1, with 8 nucleotides matching TRBD1. The junction had 9 bases not matched to a gene; V was cut back by 6 bases and J by 6 bases. This CDR3 is built from 14 residues. The CDR3, as DNA: TGTGCCAGCAGGAACTTCAGGGGGCGGGCTGAAGCTTTCTTT. Its translation: CASRNFRGRAEAFF.

The gene calls are TRBV11-1 and TRBJ2-7, with unresolved D. This CDR3 contains 12 residues. Germline V CDR1 and CDR2: SGHAT, FQDESV (reference sequence). V was cut by 1 base and J by 6 bases, with 7 bases left in between. The CDR3 here is CASSLGVTEQYF. In DNA form, the CDR3 reads TGTGCCAGCAGCTTAGGAGTTACCGAGCAGTACTTC.

This clonotype has a count of ten or more. The rearrangement joins TRBV5-1 to TRBJ1-4, with D perhaps matching TRBD1 (5 bases). The V end lost 2 bases, the J end lost 0 bases, and 11 bases lay between the germline ends. The CDR3 is made up of 16 amino acids. Germline V gene data show CDR1 as SGHRS and CDR2 as YFSETQ. The CDR3: CASSFTGFATNEKLFF. In DNA, the CDR3 is TGCGCCAGCAGCTTCACAGGCTTTGCAACTAATGAAAAACTGTTTTTT.

CDR3 sequence (DNA): TGTGCCAGCAGCTTAGCGGACAGGGGGACGCTGAACACTGAAGCTTTCTTT. The encoded protein is CASSLADRGTLNTEAFF. This chain joins TRBV7-2 and TRBJ1-1, with 10 positions matching TRBD1. This CDR3 has 17 residues. Trimming removed 0 bases from V and 0 bases from J; junction bases left unmatched: 4. The germline CDR1 and CDR2 sequences are SGHTA and FQGNSA.

The V gene is TRBV20-1, the J gene TRBJ2-3; no clear D gene. Germline CDR1 DFQATT, CDR2 SNEGSKA (reference sequence). This CDR3 contains 15 residues. Trimming left V 0 bases short and J 2 bases short, with 12 bases between. CDR3 nucleotide sequence: TGCAGTGCTAGAGAGGGCGGCTCCTACACAGATACGCAGTATTTT. Protein: CSAREGGSYTDTQYF.

This clonotype was seen more than once but under ten times. This chain connects TRBV28 to TRBJ1-3; D unclear. V dropped 7 bases and J dropped 6 bases, with 19 bases sitting between them. The CDR3 is 15 residues long. Germline V CDR1 and CDR2: MDHEN, SYDVKM. Here the CDR3 DNA reads TGTGCCAGCACCTTAACGGGCCCCTCTAAAAACACCATATATTTT. Translated, it gives CASTLTGPSKNTIYF. Combining the CDR3 with reference TRBV28 and TRBJ1-3 gives the whole variable domain DVKVTQSSRYLVKRTGEKVFLECVQDMDHENMFWYRQDPGLGLRLIYFSYDVKMKEKGDIPEGYSVSREKKERFSLILESASTNQTSMYLCASTLTGPSKNTIYFGEGSWLTVV.

This clonotype came up a few times. CDR3 sequence: CASRVDRDSNQPQHF. Here the CDR3 DNA reads TGTGCCAGCAGGGTAGACAGGGATAGCAATCAGCCCCAGCATTTT. The rearrangement joins TRBV6-5 to TRBJ1-5; 7 bases are shared with TRBD1. In germline, CDR1 is MNHEY, CDR2 SVGAGI. The CDR3 covers 15 residues. Trimming cost V 6 bases and J 0 bases; bases outside gene matches: 5.

V usage is TRBV18 and J usage is TRBJ2-7; D is perhaps TRBD2 (5 bases). Germline V CDR1 and CDR2: KGHSH, LQKENI. V dropped 1 base and J dropped 0 bases, with 13 bases sitting between them. The CDR3 contains 16 residues. The CDR3 loop is CASSPLGPGGSYEQYF. The CDR3 nucleotides read TGTGCCAGCTCACCACTGGGCCCAGGAGGCTCCTACGAGCAGTACTTC.